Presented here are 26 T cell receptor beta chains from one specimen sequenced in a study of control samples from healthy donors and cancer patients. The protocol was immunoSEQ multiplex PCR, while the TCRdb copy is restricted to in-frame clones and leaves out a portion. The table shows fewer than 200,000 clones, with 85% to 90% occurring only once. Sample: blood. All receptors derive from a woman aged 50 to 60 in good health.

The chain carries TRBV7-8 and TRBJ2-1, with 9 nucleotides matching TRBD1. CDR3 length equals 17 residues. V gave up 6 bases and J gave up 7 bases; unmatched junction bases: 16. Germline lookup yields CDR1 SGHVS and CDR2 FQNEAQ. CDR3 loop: CASRSGVGDRAGNEQFF. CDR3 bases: TGTGCCAGCAGATCAGGGGTGGGGGACAGGGCGGGTAATGAGCAGTTCTTC.

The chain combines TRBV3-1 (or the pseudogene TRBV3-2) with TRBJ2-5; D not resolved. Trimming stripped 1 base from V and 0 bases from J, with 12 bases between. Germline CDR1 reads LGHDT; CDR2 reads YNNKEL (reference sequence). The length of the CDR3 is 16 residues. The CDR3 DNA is TGTGCCAGCAGCCAAGCCGGCAGCATAGACCAAGAGACCCAGTACTTC. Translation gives CASSQAGSIDQETQYF.

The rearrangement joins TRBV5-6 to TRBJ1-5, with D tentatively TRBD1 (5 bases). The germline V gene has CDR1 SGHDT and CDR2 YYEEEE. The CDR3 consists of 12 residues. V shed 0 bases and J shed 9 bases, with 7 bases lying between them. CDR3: CASSLERGPQHF. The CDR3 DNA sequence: TGTGCCAGCAGCTTGGAGAGGGGGCCCCAGCATTTT.

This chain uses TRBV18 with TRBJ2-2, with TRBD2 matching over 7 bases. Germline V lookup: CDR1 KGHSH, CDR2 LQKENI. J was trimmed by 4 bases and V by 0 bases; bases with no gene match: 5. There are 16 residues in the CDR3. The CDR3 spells CASSPPSSGGTGELFF. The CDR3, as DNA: TGTGCCAGCTCACCACCGAGTTCGGGGGGCACCGGGGAGCTGTTTTTT. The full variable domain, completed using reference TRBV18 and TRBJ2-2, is NAGVMQNPRHLVRRRGQEARLRCSPMKGHSHVYWYRQLPEEGLKFMVYLQKENIIDESGMPKERFSAEFPKEGPSILRIQQVVRGDSAAYFCASSPPSSGGTGELFFGEGSRLTVL.

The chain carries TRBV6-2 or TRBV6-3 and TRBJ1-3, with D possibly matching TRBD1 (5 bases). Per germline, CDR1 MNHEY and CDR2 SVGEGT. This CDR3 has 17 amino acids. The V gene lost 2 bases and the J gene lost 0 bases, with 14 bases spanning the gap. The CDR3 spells CASSYAGRLSSGNTIYF. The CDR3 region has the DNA TGTGCCAGCAGTTACGCGGGACGCCTATCCTCTGGAAACACCATATATTTT.

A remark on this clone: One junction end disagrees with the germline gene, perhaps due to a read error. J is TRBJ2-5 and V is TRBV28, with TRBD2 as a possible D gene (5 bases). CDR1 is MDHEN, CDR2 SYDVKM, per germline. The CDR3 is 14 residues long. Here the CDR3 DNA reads TGTGCCTGCAGTTCACTAGACCAGACCGAGACCCAGTACTTC. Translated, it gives CACSSLDQTETQYF.

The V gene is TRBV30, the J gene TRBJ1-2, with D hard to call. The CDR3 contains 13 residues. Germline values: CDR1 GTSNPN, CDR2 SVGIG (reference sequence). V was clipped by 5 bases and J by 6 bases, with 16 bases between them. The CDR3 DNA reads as TGTGCCTGGGTTCCTGTGGCAGGCCATGGCTACACCTTC. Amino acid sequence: CAWVPVAGHGYTF.

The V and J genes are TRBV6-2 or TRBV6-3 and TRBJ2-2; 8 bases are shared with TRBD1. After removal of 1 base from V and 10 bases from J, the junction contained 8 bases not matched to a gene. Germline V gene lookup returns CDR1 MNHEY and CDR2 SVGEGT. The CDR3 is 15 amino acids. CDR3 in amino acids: CASSYWTGKNEELFF. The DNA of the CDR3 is TGTGCCAGCAGTTACTGGACAGGGAAGAACGAGGAGCTGTTTTTT.

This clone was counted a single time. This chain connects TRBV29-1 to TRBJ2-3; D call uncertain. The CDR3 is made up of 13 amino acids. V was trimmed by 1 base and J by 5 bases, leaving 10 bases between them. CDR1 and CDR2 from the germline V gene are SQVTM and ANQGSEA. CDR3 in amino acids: CSVEGGRKDTQYF. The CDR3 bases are TGCAGCGTTGAAGGAGGCAGAAAAGATACGCAGTATTTT.

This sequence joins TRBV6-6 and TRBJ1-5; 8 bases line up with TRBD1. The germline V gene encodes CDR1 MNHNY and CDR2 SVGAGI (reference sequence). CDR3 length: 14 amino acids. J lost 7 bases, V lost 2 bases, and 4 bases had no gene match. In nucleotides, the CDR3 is TGTGCCAGCAGTTACCTGACAGGGGACCAGCCCCAGCATTTT. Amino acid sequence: CASSYLTGDQPQHF.

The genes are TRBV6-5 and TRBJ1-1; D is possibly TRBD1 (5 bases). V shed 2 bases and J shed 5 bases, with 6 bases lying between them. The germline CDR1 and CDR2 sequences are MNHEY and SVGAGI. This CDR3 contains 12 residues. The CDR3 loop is CASSYGGTEAFF. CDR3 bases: TGTGCCAGCAGTTACGGGGGAACTGAAGCTTTCTTT.

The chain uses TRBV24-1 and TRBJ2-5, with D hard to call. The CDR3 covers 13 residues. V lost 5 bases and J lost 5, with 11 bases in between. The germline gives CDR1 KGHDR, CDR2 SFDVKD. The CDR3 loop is CATSGQDGETQYF. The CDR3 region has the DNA TGTGCCACCAGTGGACAAGATGGGGAGACCCAGTACTTC.

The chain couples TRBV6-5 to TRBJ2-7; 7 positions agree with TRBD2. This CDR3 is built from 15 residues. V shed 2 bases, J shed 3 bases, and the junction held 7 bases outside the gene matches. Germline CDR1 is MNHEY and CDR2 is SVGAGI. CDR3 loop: CASSYAPSGIYEQYF. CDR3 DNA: TGTGCCAGCAGTTACGCCCCAAGCGGGATCTACGAGCAGTACTTC.

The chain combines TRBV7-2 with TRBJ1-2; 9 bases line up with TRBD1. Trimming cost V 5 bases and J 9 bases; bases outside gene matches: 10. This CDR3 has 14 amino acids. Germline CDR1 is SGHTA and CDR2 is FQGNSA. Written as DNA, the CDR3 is TGTGCCAGCAGCAACGACGGACAGGGGTACAGCTACACCTTC. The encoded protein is CASSNDGQGYSYTF.

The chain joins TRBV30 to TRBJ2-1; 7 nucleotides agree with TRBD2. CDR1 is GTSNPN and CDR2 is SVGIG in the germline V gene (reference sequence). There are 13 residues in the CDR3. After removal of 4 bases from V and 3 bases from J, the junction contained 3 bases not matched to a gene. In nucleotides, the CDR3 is TGTGCCTGGACTAGCGGTTTCTACAATGAGCAGTTCTTC. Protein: CAWTSGFYNEQFF.

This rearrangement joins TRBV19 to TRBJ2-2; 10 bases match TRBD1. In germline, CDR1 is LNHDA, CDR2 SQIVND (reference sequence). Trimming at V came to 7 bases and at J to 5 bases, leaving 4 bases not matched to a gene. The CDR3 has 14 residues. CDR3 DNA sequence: TGTGCCAGTATAGACAGGGGGCGGACCGGGGAGCTGTTTTTT. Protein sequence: CASIDRGRTGELFF. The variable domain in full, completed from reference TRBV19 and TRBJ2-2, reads DGGITQSPKYLFRKEGQNVTLSCEQNLNHDAMYWYRQDPGQGLRLIYYSQIVNDFQKGDIAEGYSVSREKKESFPLTVTSAQKNPTAFYLCASIDRGRTGELFFGEGSRLTVL.

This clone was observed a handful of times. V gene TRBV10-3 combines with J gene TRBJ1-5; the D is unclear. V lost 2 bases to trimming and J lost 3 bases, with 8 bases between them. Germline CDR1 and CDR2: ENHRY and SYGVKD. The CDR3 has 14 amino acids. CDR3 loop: CAISENGINQPQHF. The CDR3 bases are TGTGCCATCAGTGAGAATGGGATCAATCAGCCCCAGCATTTT.

The CDR3 reads CSARGTKRDEQFF. Here the CDR3 DNA reads TGCAGCGCCCGAGGGACTAAGCGGGATGAGCAGTTCTTC. V usage is TRBV29-1 and J usage is TRBJ2-1, with 7 bases aligning to TRBD2. Trimming took 7 bases from V and 8 from J; bases not matched to a gene: 11. Germline V gene sequence: CDR1 SQVTM, CDR2 ANQGSEA. The CDR3 has 13 residues.

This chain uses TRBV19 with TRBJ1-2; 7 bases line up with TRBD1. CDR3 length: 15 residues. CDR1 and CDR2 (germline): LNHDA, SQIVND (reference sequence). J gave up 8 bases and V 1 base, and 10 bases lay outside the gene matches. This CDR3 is CASSIVSETGNGYTF. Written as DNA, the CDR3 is TGTGCCAGTAGTATAGTTTCTGAGACAGGGAACGGCTACACCTTC. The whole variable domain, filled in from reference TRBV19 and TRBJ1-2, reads DGGITQSPKYLFRKEGQNVTLSCEQNLNHDAMYWYRQDPGQGLRLIYYSQIVNDFQKGDIAEGYSVSREKKESFPLTVTSAQKNPTAFYLCASSIVSETGNGYTFGSGTRLTVV.

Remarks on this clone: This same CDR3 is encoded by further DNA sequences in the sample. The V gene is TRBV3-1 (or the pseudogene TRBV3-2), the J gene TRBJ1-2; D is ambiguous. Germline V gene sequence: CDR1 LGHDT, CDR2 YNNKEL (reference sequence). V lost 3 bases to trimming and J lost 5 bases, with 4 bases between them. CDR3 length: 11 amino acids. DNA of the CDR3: TGTGCCAGCAGCCAGGGGTATGGCTACACCTTC. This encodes CASSQGYGYTF.

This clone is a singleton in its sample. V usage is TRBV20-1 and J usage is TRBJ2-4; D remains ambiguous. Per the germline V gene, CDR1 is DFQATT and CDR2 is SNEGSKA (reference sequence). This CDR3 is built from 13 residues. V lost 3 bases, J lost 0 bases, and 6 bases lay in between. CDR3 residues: CSASVVAKNIQYF. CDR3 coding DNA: TGCAGTGCTAGTGTGGTAGCCAAAAACATTCAGTACTTC.

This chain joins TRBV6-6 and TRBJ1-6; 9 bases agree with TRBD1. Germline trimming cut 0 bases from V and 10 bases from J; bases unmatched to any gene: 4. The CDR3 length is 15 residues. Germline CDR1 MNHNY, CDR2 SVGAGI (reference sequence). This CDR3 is CASSYSTGGGSPLHF. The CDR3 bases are TGTGCCAGCAGTTACTCGACAGGGGGTGGGTCACCCCTCCACTTT.

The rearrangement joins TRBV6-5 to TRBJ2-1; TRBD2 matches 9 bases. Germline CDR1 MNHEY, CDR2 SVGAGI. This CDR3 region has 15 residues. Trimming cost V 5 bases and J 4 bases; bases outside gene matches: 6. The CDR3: CASSTLAGYYNEQFF. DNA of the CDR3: TGTGCCAGCAGTACTCTAGCGGGATATTACAATGAGCAGTTCTTC.

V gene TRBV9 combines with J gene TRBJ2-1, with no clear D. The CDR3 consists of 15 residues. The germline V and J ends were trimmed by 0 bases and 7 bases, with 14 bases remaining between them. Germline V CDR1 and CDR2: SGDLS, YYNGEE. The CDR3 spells CASSVGIGSWNEQFF. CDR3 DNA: TGTGCCAGCAGCGTAGGTATTGGGTCTTGGAATGAGCAGTTCTTC. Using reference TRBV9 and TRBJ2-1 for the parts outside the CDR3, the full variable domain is DSGVTQTPKHLITATGQRVTLRCSPRSGDLSVYWYQQSLDQGLQFLIQYYNGEERAKGNILERFSAQQFPDLHSELNLSSLELGDSALYFCASSVGIGSWNEQFFGPGTRLTVL.

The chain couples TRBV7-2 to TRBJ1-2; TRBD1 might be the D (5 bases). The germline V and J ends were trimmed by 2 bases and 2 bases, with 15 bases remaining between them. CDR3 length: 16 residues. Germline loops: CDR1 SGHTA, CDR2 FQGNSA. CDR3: CASSLNGAGLNYGYTF. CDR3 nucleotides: TGTGCCAGCAGCTTAAACGGGGCAGGTCTAAACTATGGCTACACCTTC.

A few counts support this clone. The DNA for the CDR3 is TGTGCCAGCAGCTTTTACCTAAATCAGCCCCAGCATTTT. The encoded protein is CASSFYLNQPQHF. The rearrangement uses TRBV11-2 and TRBJ1-5; D is uncertain. The CDR3 is 13 amino acids. The V and J ends lost 3 bases and 4 bases respectively, with 7 bases between them. Germline V gene data show CDR1 as SGHAT and CDR2 as FQNNGV.